The 8 T cell receptor beta chains below come from one sample, sequenced in a study of blood T cells in healthy people across ages. Using a J-beta primer mix together with a sample-barcoded 5' primer, a second PCR was run for about 6 to 11 cycles. TCRdb re-called the 5' RACE reads through MiXCR, storing one row per CDR3 protein. The sample has 650,000 to 800,000 distinct CDR3 sequences; under 45% are singletons. Material for sequencing was blood. The source of these receptors is a man in his 60s in good health.

The rearrangement links TRBV12-3 or TRBV12-4 to TRBJ2-1, with 10 bases fitting TRBD1. This CDR3 is 15 amino acids long. The junction had 5 bases not matched to a gene; V was cut back by 3 bases and J by 6 bases. CDR3 sequence: CASSFGGQGFNEQFF. The CDR3 DNA sequence: TGTGCCAGCAGTTTCGGGGGACAGGGGTTCAATGAGCAGTTCTTC.

This clonotype showed up just a few times. J is TRBJ2-1 and V is TRBV18; TRBD1 is a possible D gene (6 bases). Deletions cut 6 bases from V and 10 bases from J, with 22 bases between. The CDR3 runs to 15 residues. Germline-derived CDR1 and CDR2 are KGHSH and LQKENI. The CDR3 sequence: CASSPRDTGFREQFF. The CDR3 region has the DNA TGTGCCAGCTCGCCAAGAGACACAGGGTTCCGCGAGCAGTTCTTC. Looking up the rest from reference TRBV18 and TRBJ2-1 gives the full variable domain: NAGVMQNPRHLVRRRGQEARLRCSPMKGHSHVYWYRQLPEEGLKFMVYLQKENIIDESGMPKERFSAEFPKEGPSILRIQQVVRGDSAAYFCASSPRDTGFREQFFGPGTRLTVL.

The V call is TRBV6-6, the J call TRBJ1-2; weak D call: TRBD1 (6 bases). CDR3 size: 15 residues. The V gene's germline CDR1 is MNHNY and CDR2 SVGAGI (reference sequence). V lost 2 bases and J lost 4, with 14 bases in between. In nucleotides, the CDR3 is TGTGCCAGCAGTTACCCACAACAGGGAAGCTATGGCTACACCTTC. The encoded protein is CASSYPQQGSYGYTF.

V is TRBV3-1 and J is TRBJ2-5; 9 nucleotides line up with TRBD1. CDR1 LGHDT and CDR2 YNNKEL come from the germline V gene (reference sequence). V lost 3 bases to trimming and J lost 11 bases; unmatched junction nucleotides: 13. CDR3 length equals 15 residues. The CDR3 spells CASSHRQGGTNEQYF. CDR3 sequence (DNA): TGTGCCAGCAGCCACCGACAGGGGGGGACCAATGAGCAGTACTTC.

This clonotype was found a few times. V is TRBV20-1 and J is TRBJ2-7, with D perhaps TRBD2 (7 bases). From germline, CDR1 is DFQATT and CDR2 SNEGSKA (reference sequence). V gave up 2 bases and J gave up 2 bases, with 13 bases separating them. This CDR3 region has 14 residues. The CDR3 is CSARSGGPPYEQYF. As DNA, the CDR3 is TGCAGTGCTAGATCGGGGGGCCCTCCCTACGAGCAGTACTTC.

This sequence joins TRBV28 and TRBJ2-7, with D perhaps TRBD1 (6 bases). CDR3 length: 13 residues. With 7 bases removed from V and 5 bases from J, the gap between germline ends came to 15 bases. Germline loops: CDR1 MDHEN, CDR2 SYDVKM. CDR3 in amino acids: CASTRMAGDEQYF. The CDR3 coding sequence is TGTGCCAGCACCCGGATGGCAGGGGACGAGCAGTACTTC.

The chain carries TRBV12-3 or TRBV12-4 and TRBJ2-5; a possible D gene is TRBD1 (6 bases). The J call may be incorrect, as the DNA end agrees better with TRBJ2-7. There are 13 residues in the CDR3. CDR3 sequence: CASSPGHPDEQYF. The CDR3 coding sequence is TGTGCCAGCAGTCCGGGACATCCCGACGAGCAGTACTTC.

The chain joins TRBV7-2 to TRBJ2-7, with D possibly being TRBD1 or TRBD2 (5 bases each). Germline CDR1 and CDR2: SGHTA and FQGNSA. There are 15 residues in the CDR3. V shed 4 bases and J shed 6 bases, with 19 bases lying between them. CDR3 nucleotides: TGTGCCAGCAGCTCATCTGGGGGATATACCGGCGAGCAGTACTTC. Translating gives CASSSSGGYTGEQYF.